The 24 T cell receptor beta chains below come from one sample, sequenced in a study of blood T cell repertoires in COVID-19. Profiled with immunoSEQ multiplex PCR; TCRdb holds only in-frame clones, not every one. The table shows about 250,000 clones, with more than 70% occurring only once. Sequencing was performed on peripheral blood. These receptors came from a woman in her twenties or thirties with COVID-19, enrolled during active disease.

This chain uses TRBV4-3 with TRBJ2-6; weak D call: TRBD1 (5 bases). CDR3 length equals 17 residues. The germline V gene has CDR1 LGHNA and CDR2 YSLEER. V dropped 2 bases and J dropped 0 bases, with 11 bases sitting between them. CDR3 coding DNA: TGCGCCAGCAGCCAACTGATCCAGGGCTCTGGGGCCAACGTCCTGACTTTC. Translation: CASSQLIQGSGANVLTF.

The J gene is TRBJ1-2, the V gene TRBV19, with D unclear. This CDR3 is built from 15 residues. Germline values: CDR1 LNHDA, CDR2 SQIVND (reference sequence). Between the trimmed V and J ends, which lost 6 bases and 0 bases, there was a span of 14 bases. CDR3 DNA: TGTGCCAGTAGCCAAAACCCGGGGACTAACTATGGCTACACCTTC. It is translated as CASSQNPGTNYGYTF.

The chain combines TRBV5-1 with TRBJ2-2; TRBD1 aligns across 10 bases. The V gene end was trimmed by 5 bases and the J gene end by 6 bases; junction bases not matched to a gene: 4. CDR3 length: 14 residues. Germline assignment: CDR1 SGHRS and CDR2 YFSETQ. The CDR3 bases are TGCGCCAGCAGACCCGGGACAGGGGCCGGGGAGCTGTTTTTT. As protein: CASRPGTGAGELFF.

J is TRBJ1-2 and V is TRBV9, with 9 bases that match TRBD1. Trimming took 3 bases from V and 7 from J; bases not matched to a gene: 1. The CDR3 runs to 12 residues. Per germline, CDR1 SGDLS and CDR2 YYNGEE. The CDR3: CASSGDRVGYTF. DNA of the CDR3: TGTGCCAGCAGCGGGGACAGGGTTGGCTACACCTTC.

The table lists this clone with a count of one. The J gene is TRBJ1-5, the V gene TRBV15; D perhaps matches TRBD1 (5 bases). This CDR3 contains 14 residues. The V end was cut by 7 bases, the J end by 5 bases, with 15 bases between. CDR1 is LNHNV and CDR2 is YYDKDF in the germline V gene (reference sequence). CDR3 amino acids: CATTHEGAHQPQHF. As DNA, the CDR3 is TGTGCCACCACACATGAAGGGGCCCATCAGCCCCAGCATTTT.

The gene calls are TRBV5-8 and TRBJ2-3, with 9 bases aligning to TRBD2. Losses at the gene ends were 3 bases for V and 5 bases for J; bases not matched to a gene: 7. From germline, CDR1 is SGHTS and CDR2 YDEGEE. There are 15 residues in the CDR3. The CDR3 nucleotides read TGTGCCAGCAGCTCACGGACTAGCGAGGGAGATACGCAGTATTTT. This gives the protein CASSSRTSEGDTQYF.

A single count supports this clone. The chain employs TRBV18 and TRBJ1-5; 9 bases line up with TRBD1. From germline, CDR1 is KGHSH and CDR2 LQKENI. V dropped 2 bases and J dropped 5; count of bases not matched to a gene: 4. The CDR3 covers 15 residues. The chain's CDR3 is CASSPGDRVDQPQHF. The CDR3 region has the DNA TGTGCCAGCTCACCAGGGGACAGGGTGGATCAGCCCCAGCATTTT. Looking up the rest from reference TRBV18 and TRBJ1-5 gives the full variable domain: NAGVMQNPRHLVRRRGQEARLRCSPMKGHSHVYWYRQLPEEGLKFMVYLQKENIIDESGMPKERFSAEFPKEGPSILRIQQVVRGDSAAYFCASSPGDRVDQPQHFGDGTRLSIL.

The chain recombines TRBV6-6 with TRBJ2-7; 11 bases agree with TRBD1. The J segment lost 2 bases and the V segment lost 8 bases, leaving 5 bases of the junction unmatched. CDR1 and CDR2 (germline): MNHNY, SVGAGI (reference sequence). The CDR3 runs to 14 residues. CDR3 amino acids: CASSMGQGAYEQYF. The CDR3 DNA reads TGTGCCAGCTCGATGGGACAGGGGGCCTACGAGCAGTACTTC.

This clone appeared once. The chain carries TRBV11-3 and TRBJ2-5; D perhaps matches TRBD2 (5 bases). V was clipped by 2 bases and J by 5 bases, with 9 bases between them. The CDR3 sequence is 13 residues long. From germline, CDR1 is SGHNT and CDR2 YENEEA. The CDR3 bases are TGTGCCAGCAGCTTATGGGGAGACGAGACCCAGTACTTC. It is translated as CASSLWGDETQYF.

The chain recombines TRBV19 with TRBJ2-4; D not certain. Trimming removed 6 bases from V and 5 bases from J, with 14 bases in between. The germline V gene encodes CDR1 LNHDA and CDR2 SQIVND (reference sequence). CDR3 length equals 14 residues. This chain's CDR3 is CASRGEMNENIQYF. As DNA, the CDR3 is TGTGCCAGTAGGGGCGAAATGAACGAAAACATTCAGTACTTC.

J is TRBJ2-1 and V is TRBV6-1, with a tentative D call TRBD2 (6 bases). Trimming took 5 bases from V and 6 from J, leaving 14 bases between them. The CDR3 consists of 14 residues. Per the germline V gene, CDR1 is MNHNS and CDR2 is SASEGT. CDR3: CASSYGTSSNEQFF. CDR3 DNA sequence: TGTGCCAGCAGTTATGGAACTAGCAGCAATGAGCAGTTCTTC.

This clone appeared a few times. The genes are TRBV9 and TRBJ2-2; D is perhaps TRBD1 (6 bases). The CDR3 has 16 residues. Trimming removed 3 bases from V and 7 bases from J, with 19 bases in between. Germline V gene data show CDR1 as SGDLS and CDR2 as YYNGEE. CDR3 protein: CASSALQGMSVGELFF. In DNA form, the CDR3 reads TGTGCCAGCAGCGCGTTACAGGGAATGTCAGTCGGGGAGCTGTTTTTT.

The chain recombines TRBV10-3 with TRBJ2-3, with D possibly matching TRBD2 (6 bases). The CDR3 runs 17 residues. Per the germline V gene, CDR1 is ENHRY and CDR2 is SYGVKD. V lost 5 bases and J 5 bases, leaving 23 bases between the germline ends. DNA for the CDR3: TGTGCCATCAGTAGGAAGGGCAACGGGATCGGGGGAGATACGCAGTATTTT. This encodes CAISRKGNGIGGDTQYF.

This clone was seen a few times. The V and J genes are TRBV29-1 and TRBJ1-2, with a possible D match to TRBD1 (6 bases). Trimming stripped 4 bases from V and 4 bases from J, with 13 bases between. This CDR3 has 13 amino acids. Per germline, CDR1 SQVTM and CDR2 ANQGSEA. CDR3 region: CSVADSLGYGYTF. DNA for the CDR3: TGCAGCGTTGCGGACAGTCTAGGCTATGGCTACACCTTC.

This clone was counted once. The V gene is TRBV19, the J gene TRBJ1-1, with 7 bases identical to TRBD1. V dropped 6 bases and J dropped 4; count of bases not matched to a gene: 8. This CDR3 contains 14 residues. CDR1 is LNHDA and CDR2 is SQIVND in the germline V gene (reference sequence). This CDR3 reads CASRPQGSITEAFF. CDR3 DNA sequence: TGTGCCAGTAGGCCACAGGGGTCTATCACTGAAGCTTTCTTT.

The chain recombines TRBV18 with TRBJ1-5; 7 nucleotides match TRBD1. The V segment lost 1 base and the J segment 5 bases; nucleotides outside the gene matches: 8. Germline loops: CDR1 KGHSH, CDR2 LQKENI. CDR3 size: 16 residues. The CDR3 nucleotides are TGTGCCAGCTCACCACGAGAGACAGGGTCGTATCAGCCCCAGCATTTT. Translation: CASSPRETGSYQPQHF. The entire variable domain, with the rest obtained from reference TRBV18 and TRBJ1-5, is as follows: NAGVMQNPRHLVRRRGQEARLRCSPMKGHSHVYWYRQLPEEGLKFMVYLQKENIIDESGMPKERFSAEFPKEGPSILRIQQVVRGDSAAYFCASSPRETGSYQPQHFGDGTRLSIL.

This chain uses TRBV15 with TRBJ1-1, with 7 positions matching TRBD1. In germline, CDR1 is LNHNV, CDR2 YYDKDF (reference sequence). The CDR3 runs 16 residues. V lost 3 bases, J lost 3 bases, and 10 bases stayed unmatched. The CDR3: CATSSYSGGADTEAFF. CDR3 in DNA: TGTGCCACCAGCAGTTATTCAGGGGGAGCAGACACTGAAGCTTTCTTT.

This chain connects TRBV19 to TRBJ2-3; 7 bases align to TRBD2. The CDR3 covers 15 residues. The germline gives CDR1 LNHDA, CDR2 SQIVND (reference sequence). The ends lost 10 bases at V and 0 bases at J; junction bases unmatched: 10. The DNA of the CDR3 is TGTGCCACCGACCTCGGGGGGACTAGCACAGATACGCAGTATTTT. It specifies CATDLGGTSTDTQYF.

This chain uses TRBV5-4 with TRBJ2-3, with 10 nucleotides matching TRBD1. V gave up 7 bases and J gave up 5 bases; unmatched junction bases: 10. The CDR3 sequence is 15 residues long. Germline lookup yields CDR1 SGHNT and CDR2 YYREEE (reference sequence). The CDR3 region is CASSTPGQGRDTQYF. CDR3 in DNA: TGTGCCAGCTCGACACCGGGACAGGGGAGAGATACGCAGTATTTT.

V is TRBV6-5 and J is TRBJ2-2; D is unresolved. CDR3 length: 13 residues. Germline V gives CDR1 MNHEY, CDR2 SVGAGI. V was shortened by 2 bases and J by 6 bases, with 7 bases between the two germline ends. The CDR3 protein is CASSYLPSGELFF. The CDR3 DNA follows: TGTGCCAGCAGTTACCTTCCCTCCGGGGAGCTGTTTTTT.

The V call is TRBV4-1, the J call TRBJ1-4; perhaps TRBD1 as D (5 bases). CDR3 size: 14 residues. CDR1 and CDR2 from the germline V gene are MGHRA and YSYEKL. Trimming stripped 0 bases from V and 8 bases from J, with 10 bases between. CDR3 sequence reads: CASSQDQGWEKLFF. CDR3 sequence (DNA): TGCGCCAGCAGCCAAGACCAGGGTTGGGAAAAACTGTTTTTT.

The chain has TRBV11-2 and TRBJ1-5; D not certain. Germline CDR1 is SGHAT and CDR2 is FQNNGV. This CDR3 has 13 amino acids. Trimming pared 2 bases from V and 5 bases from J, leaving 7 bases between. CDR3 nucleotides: TGTGCCAGCAGCTTATACAGAGATCAGCCCCAGCATTTT. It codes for CASSLYRDQPQHF. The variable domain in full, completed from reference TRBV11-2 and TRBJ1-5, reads EAGVAQSPRYKIIEKRQSVAFWCNPISGHATLYWYQQILGQGPKLLIQFQNNGVVDDSQLPKDRFSAERLKGVDSTLKIQPAKLEDSAVYLCASSLYRDQPQHFGDGTRLSIL.

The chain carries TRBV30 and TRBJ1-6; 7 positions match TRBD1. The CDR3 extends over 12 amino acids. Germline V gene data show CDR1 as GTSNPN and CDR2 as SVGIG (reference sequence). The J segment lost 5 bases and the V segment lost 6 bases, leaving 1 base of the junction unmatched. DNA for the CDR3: TGTGCCTGTGACAGGGATAATTCACCCCTCCACTTT. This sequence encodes CACDRDNSPLHF. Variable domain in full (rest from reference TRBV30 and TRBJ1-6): SQTIHQWPATLVQPVGSPLSLECTVEGTSNPNLYWYRQAAGRGLQLLFYSVGIGQISSEVPQNLSASRPQDRQFILSSKKLLLSDSGFYLCACDRDNSPLHFGNGTRLTVT.

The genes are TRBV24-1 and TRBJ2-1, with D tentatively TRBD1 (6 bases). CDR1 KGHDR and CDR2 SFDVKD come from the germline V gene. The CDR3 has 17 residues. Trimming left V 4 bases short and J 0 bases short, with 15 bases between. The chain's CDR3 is CATSEGGLGSSYNEQFF. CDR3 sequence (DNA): TGTGCCACCAGTGAAGGGGGTTTGGGGAGCTCCTACAATGAGCAGTTCTTC.